This T cell receptor beta chain was obtained from a study of blood T cell repertoires in COVID-19. Study-level information: Specimens from acute and convalescent COVID-19 originated in the United States, Italy and Spain.

The CDR3 length is 15 residues. V dropped 5 bases and J dropped 7 bases, with 18 bases sitting between them. CDR1 is LNHDA and CDR2 is SQIVND in the germline V gene (reference sequence). Clones were read by immunoSEQ multiplex PCR, and TCRdb kept only the in-frame ones, dropping some. This table holds roughly 240,000 clones, 83% found once. The chain couples TRBV19 to TRBJ1-5; TRBD1 might be the D (6 bases). The receptor comes from a woman aged 35 to 49 who had been exposed to COVID-19. The sequencing sample was made of PBMCs or T cells enriched from blood (not recorded which). DNA of the CDR3: TGTGCCAGTAGTGTTCCCTCAGGGGTATGGCAGCCCCAGCATTTT. Its translation is CASSVPSGVWQPQHF.